A selection of T cell receptor beta chains follows, all from one sample in a study of blood T cell repertoires in COVID-19. Measured with immunoSEQ multiplex PCR; TCRdb has only the in-frame clones, and not every one. This table holds about 75,000 clones, around 88% found once. Source material: peripheral blood. The receptors originated from an elderly man with COVID-19, enrolled during active disease. Both conserved end residues are part of each CDR3. The D gene is left open where the match is weak. Not every row has a clone size; where given, it reads once, few, many or a size class.

NA | TRBJ1-5 | NA | TRBV5-6 | 14 | TGTGCCAGCAGCTTGCGGCAGGGCAGTCAGCCCCAGCATTTT | CASSLRQGSQPQHF
NA | TRBJ2-6 | NA | TRBV4-2 | 16 | TGTGCCAGCAGCCAAGAACCCCGAGGGGGGGCCAACGTCCTGACTTTC | CASSQEPRGGANVLTF
NA | TRBJ2-7 | once | TRBV5-1 | 14 | TGCGCCAGCAGCTTGGGACAAGAGAATGCCGAGCAGTACTTC | CASSLGQENAEQYF
TRBD2 | TRBJ2-3 | once | TRBV6-5 | 14 | TGTGCCAGCACGGGGGGACCATTGGCAGATACGCAGTATTTT | CASTGGPLADTQYF
NA | TRBJ1-1 | NA | TRBV18 | 14 | TGTGCCAGCTCACCACGTTGGAGGGACCTTGAAGCTTTCTTT | CASSPRWRDLEAFF
NA | TRBJ2-5 | once | TRBV6-2/TRBV6-3 | 13 | TGTGCCAGCAGTTACGGCGGCAAAGAGACCCAGTACTTC | CASSYGGKETQYF
NA | TRBJ2-7 | NA | TRBV4-1 | 18 | TGCGCCAGCAGCCAAAAGTTAGGGAGTGGGATGTCGTTCTACGAGCAGTACTTC | CASSQKLGSGMSFYEQYF
NA | TRBJ1-1 | NA | TRBV6-5 | 14 | TGTGCCAGCAGCCTACAGACCATGAACACTGAAGCTTTCTTT | CASSLQTMNTEAFF
TRBD1 | TRBJ1-2 | NA | TRBV10-1 | 13 | TGCGCCAGCAGCCTCGGGACAGGGGACGGCTACACCTTC | CASSLGTGDGYTF
TRBD1 | TRBJ1-5 | NA | TRBV4-1 | 14 | TGCGCCAGCAGCCAGGGACAGGGCAATCAGCCCCAGCATTTT | CASSQGQGNQPQHF
TRBD2 | TRBJ2-2 | NA | TRBV2 | 15 | TGTGCCAGCAGTGGAGCGGGGGGGGTCCCCGGGGAGCTGTTTTTT | CASSGAGGVPGELFF
TRBD2 | TRBJ2-3 | NA | TRBV4-1 | 15 | TGCGCCAGCAGCTTAGCGGGGGGCATCACAGATACGCAGTATTTT | CASSLAGGITDTQYF
TRBD2 | TRBJ2-1 | NA | TRBV28 | 15 | TGTGCCAGCAGAGACGGGGGGGCATCCTACAATGAGCAGTTCTTC | CASRDGGASYNEQFF
TRBD1 | TRBJ1-3 | few | TRBV4-2 | 15 | TGTGCCAGCAGCCGCCGGACAGGGGACGGAAACACCATATATTTT | CASSRRTGDGNTIYF
TRBD1 | TRBJ2-1 | NA | TRBV7-9 | 15 | TGTGCCAGCAGCTCGGACAGGGTCGGTAGCAATGAGCAGTTCTTC | CASSSDRVGSNEQFF
TRBD1 | TRBJ1-2 | few | TRBV27 | 15 | TGTGCCAGCAGTAGAACAGGGGGCGTAGGCTATGGCTACACCTTC | CASSRTGGVGYGYTF
NA | TRBJ1-2 | NA | TRBV19 | 13 | TGTGCCAGTAGTATCGGTGATTTCTATGGCTACACCTTC | CASSIGDFYGYTF
NA | TRBJ2-5 | NA | TRBV24-1 | 15 | TGTGCCACCAGTGATTTAGTGGAGTACCAAGAGACCCAGTACTTC | CATSDLVEYQETQYF
TRBD1 | TRBJ1-2 | NA | TRBV4-3 | 14 | TGCGCCAGCAGCCGGGGACAGTATAAGGATGGCTACACCTTC | CASSRGQYKDGYTF
NA | TRBJ1-2 | NA | TRBV28 | 13 | TGTGCCAGCAGTCCGGCGGGGGGTAGCGGCTACACCTTC | CASSPAGGSGYTF
TRBD1 | TRBJ1-4 | NA | TRBV19 | 14 | TGTGCCAGTAGTATAGCCGGGACAGCTGAAAAACTGTTTTTT | CASSIAGTAEKLFF
NA | TRBJ1-5 | NA | TRBV12-3/TRBV12-4 | 12 | TGTGCCAGCAGTTTTTCCCGGCAGCCCCAGCATTTT | CASSFSRQPQHF
TRBD1 | TRBJ1-6 | NA | TRBV5-1 | 15 | TGCGCCAGCAGCTACCGGGACAGGGTAGATTCACCCCTCCACTTT | CASSYRDRVDSPLHF
NA | TRBJ1-5 | once | TRBV10-3 | 12 | TGTGCCATCGGGGGGGGCGATCAGCCCCAGCATTTT | CAIGGGDQPQHF
NA | TRBJ2-7 | NA | TRBV2 | 11 | TGTGCCAGCAGCATCGACAACGAGCAGTACTTC | CASSIDNEQYF
TRBD1 | TRBJ2-7 | NA | TRBV11-2 | 14 | TGTGCCAGCAGAAAACCGGGACAGCGGTACGAGCAGTACTTC | CASRKPGQRYEQYF
NA | TRBJ1-1 | NA | TRBV28 | 14 | TGTGCCAGCAGTTCTGTGGAACAGGACGGCGAAGCTTTCTTT | CASSSVEQDGEAFF
TRBD1 | TRBJ1-1 | few | TRBV6-5 | 11 | TGTGCCAGCAGGAGGGACAGGGGAGCTTTCTTT | CASRRDRGAFF
NA | TRBJ2-3 | NA | TRBV5-1 | 14 | TGCGCCAGCAGCTTTGCGGGCCGGGCAGATACGCAGTATTTT | CASSFAGRADTQYF
TRBD1 | TRBJ2-1 | NA | TRBV29-1 | 14 | TGCAGCGTTCCTAGACAGGGCGACAACAATGAGCAGTTCTTC | CSVPRQGDNNEQFF
NA | TRBJ1-1 | NA | TRBV16 | 18 | TGTGCCAGCAGCCGAGCAGGGGTTCCCAGGGGACCTAACACTGAAGCTTTCTTT | CASSRAGVPRGPNTEAFF
TRBD2 | TRBJ2-3 | NA | TRBV4-1 | 18 | TGCGCCAGCAGCCAAGACCGTACTAGCGGGGGGGCCACAGATACGCAGTATTTT | CASSQDRTSGGATDTQYF
TRBD1 | TRBJ2-7 | NA | TRBV5-5 | 15 | TGTGCCAGCAGCTTGGCAGGACAGGGGACCTACGAGCAGTACTTC | CASSLAGQGTYEQYF
NA | TRBJ1-5 | NA | TRBV28 | 14 | TGTGCCATCTCGGGGTGGGCGGGAAGTCAGCCCCAGCATTTT | CAISGWAGSQPQHF
NA | TRBJ1-6 | NA | TRBV18 | 17 | TGTGCCAGCTCACCCTCTGATGGACAGAGCTATAATTCACCCCTCCACTTT | CASSPSDGQSYNSPLHF
TRBD1 | TRBJ1-6 | once | TRBV6-6 | 15 | TGTGCCAGCAGTGACAGGGGGCCTATTAATTCACCCCTCCACTTT | CASSDRGPINSPLHF
NA | TRBJ1-2 | NA | TRBV4-1 | 15 | TGCGCCAGCAGCCAAGATACAGGGCTGGATGGTGGCTACACCTTC | CASSQDTGLDGGYTF
NA | TRBJ1-2 | NA | TRBV4-1 | 14 | TGCGCCAGCAGCGGGACACCTGTTAACTATGGCTACACCTTC | CASSGTPVNYGYTF
NA | TRBJ2-4 | once | TRBV18 | 14 | TGTGCCAGCTCACCAGCAGTAGCCAAAAACATTCAGTACTTC | CASSPAVAKNIQYF
NA | TRBJ2-3 | NA | TRBV9 | 16 | TGTGCCAGCAGCCCTCGCGGACTTACTAGCACAGATACGCAGTATTTT | CASSPRGLTSTDTQYF
NA | TRBJ1-3 | NA | TRBV7-9 | 16 | TGTGCCAGCAGCTTAGCGGCGGGGGTTACTGGAAACACCATATATTTT | CASSLAAGVTGNTIYF
TRBD1 | TRBJ1-5 | NA | TRBV2 | 14 | TGTGCCAGCAGGCCTACAGGGGGCTTGAAGCCCCAGCATTTT | CASRPTGGLKPQHF
TRBD1 | TRBJ2-2 | few | TRBV11-3 | 15 | TGTGCCAGCAGCTCGCAGGGGGCATACACCGGGGAGCTGTTTTTT | CASSSQGAYTGELFF
NA | TRBJ2-6 | NA | TRBV7-9 | 17 | TGTGCCAGCAGCCGGAGTACCGGCAGCTCTGGGGCCAACGTCCTGACTTTC | CASSRSTGSSGANVLTF
TRBD1 | TRBJ2-6 | once | TRBV15 | 18 | TGTGCCACCAGCAGGTCCAAGACAGGGGTCTCTGGGGCCAACGTCCTGACTTTC | CATSRSKTGVSGANVLTF
NA | TRBJ2-3 | few | TRBV19 | 15 | TGTGCCAGTAGTCTACAGTCTTCAGGGGGGGATACGCAGTATTTT | CASSLQSSGGDTQYF
NA | TRBJ2-3 | once | TRBV6-4 | 14 | TGTGCCAGCAGTGACTCCCAAAGCACAGATACGCAGTATTTT | CASSDSQSTDTQYF
TRBD1 | TRBJ1-1 | NA | TRBV30 | 16 | TGTGCCTGGAGTGGCAACAGGGGGACTGTGAACACTGAAGCTTTCTTT | CAWSGNRGTVNTEAFF
TRBD1 | TRBJ2-3 | NA | TRBV5-6 | 14 | TGTGCCAGCAGCCTCCGGACAGGACTAGATACGCAGTATTTT | CASSLRTGLDTQYF
NA | TRBJ1-6 | NA | TRBV9 | 16 | TGTGCCAGCAGCGTAGGCCTTGAGGGCCCAAATTCATCCCTCCACTTT | CASSVGLEGPNSSLHF
TRBD1 | TRBJ1-1 | once | TRBV9 | 15 | TGTGCCAGCAGCGCCACAGGGGCGAGGGGCACTGAAGCTTTCTTT | CASSATGARGTEAFF
TRBD1 | TRBJ1-4 | NA | TRBV10-3 | 14 | TGTGCCTCTGGGACAGGGGATTCGAATGAAAAACTGTTTTTT | CASGTGDSNEKLFF
TRBD2 | TRBJ2-5 | NA | TRBV5-4 | 14 | TGTGCCAGCAGCTTGGGCCCGGGGGGGGAGACCCAGTACTTC | CASSLGPGGETQYF
TRBD1 | TRBJ2-1 | NA | TRBV15 | 12 | TGTGCCACCAGCTTTGACAGGGACGAGCAGTTCTTC | CATSFDRDEQFF
NA | TRBJ1-1 | once | TRBV27 | 14 | TGTGCCAGCAGCCCGGGACTACGGAACACTGAAGCTTTCTTT | CASSPGLRNTEAFF
TRBD1 | TRBJ2-2 | NA | TRBV19 | 13 | TGTGCCAGTAAACAGGGGAAGGCCGGGGAGCTGTTTTTT | CASKQGKAGELFF
TRBD1 | TRBJ2-3 | NA | TRBV19 | 15 | TGTGCCAGTAGCCCCACAGGGGGGTCCACAGATACGCAGTATTTT | CASSPTGGSTDTQYF
TRBD2 | TRBJ2-7 | NA | TRBV12-3/TRBV12-4 | 13 | TGTGCCAGCAGTCGGGGGGGCCCGGACGAGCAGTACTTC | CASSRGGPDEQYF
TRBD1 | TRBJ1-1 | once | TRBV3-1/TRBV3-2 | 14 | TGTGCCAGCAGCCTTAGGACAGGCCACACTGAAGCTTTCTTT | CASSLRTGHTEAFF
TRBD2 | TRBJ2-5 | NA | TRBV29-1 | 14 | TGCAGCGGAAGAGGGACTAGCTCCGGAGAGACCCAGTACTTC | CSGRGTSSGETQYF